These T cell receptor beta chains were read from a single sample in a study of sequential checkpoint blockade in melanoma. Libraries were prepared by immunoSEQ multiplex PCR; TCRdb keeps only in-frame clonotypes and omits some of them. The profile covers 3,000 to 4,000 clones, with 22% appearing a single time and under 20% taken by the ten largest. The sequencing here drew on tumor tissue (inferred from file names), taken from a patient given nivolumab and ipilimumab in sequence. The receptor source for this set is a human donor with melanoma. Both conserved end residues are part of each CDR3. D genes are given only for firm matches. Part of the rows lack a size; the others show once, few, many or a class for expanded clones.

TGTGCCAGCAGCTTAGGCCGGATCCTCCAAGAGACCCAGTACTTC	CASSLGRILQETQYF	medium-sized	.	TRBV11-3	TRBJ2-5
TGTGCCAGCAGCTCACAGGGTCAGGGCTACACCTTC	CASSSQGQGYTF	few	.	TRBV9	TRBJ1-2
TGTGCCAGCAGTATTGGGAGTTCCTACGAGCAGTACTTC	CASSIGSSYEQYF	many	.	TRBV7-1	TRBJ2-7
TGCGCCAGCAGTCACTCTTGGACAGTAGTCTCTGGAAACACCATATATTTT	CASSHSWTVVSGNTIYF	few	.	TRBV23-1	TRBJ1-3
TGTGCCAGCAGCACCGGACTAGCTGAATACAATGAGCAGTTCTTC	CASSTGLAEYNEQFF	few	TRBD2	TRBV11-3	TRBJ2-1
TGCAGCGTTGAATCAGGGACTAGAGTCGAGACCCAGTACTTC	CSVESGTRVETQYF	once	TRBD2	TRBV29-1	TRBJ2-5
TGTGCCACCCAAGAGGAGCTAGCGGGGGTGGAGACCCAGTACTTC	CATQEELAGVETQYF	.	TRBD2	TRBV19	TRBJ2-5
TGTGCCAGCAGCAGCAGGGAGAACACTGAAGCTTTCTTT	CASSSRENTEAFF	few	.	TRBV7-4	TRBJ1-1
TGTGCCAGCAGCTCACTAGCGGGGGGCTACAATGAGCAGTTCTTC	CASSSLAGGYNEQFF	few	TRBD2	TRBV11-3	TRBJ2-1
TGCGCCAGCAGTCAAGCTTGGGGCTCTAGTGAGGACACCATATATTTT	CASSQAWGSSEDTIYF	few	.	TRBV5-1	TRBJ1-3
TGCGCCAGCAGCTTGGTTGGGTGGGACACTGAAGCTTTCTTT	CASSLVGWDTEAFF	.	.	TRBV5-1	TRBJ1-1
TGTGCCAGCTCACCACTTTCCGGGAACACCGGGGAGCTGTTTTTT	CASSPLSGNTGELFF	.	.	TRBV18	TRBJ2-2
TGCGCCAGCAGCTTGGCGGTACAGGGCTTGGGCACTGAAGCTTTCTTT	CASSLAVQGLGTEAFF	.	.	TRBV5-1	TRBJ1-1
TGTGCCACCAGCAACATACTAGCGGGGTCCTACAATGAGCAGTTCTTC	CATSNILAGSYNEQFF	few	TRBD2	TRBV15	TRBJ2-1
TGTGCCAGCAGCTTATCAGCAGGGGAAGGCGAGCAGTACTTC	CASSLSAGEGEQYF	medium-sized	.	TRBV11-3	TRBJ2-7
TGTGCCAGTTCGACTAGCGGTGAAGAGACCCAGTACTTC	CASSTSGEETQYF	.	TRBD2	TRBV19	TRBJ2-5